This paragraph covers one T cell receptor beta chain sequence. The junction shows a germline mismatch at one end, possibly a read error. The sample has other DNA sequences that encode this CDR3 too. Clones were read by immunoSEQ multiplex PCR, and TCRdb kept only the in-frame ones, dropping some. Of approximately 31,000 clones in the sample, more than 70% were seen once. The sample comes from a study of OX40 agonist ivuxolimab in advanced cancers. Germline V CDR1 and CDR2: SGHDT, YYEEEE. CDR3 length: 18 amino acids. The sequencing used CD4+ or CD8+ T cells sorted from blood, collected in a trial of the OX40 agonist ivuxolimab. The sequence derives from an adult with an advanced solid tumor such as melanoma, head and neck, liver or kidney cancer. The chain recombines TRBV5-6 with TRBJ1-5; a possible D gene is TRBD1 (5 bases). CDR3 bases: TGTGCCAGCAGCTTGGGTGGGGCTCCATCGCAACGCAATCAGCCCCAGCACTTT. Translated: CASSLGGAPSQRNQPQHF. The entire variable domain, with the rest obtained from reference TRBV5-6 and TRBJ1-5, is as follows: DAGVTQSPTHLIKTRGQQVTLRCSPKSGHDTVSWYQQALGQGPQFIFQYYEEEERQRGNFPDRFSGHQFPNYSSELNVNALLLGDSALYLCASSLGGAPSQRNQPQHFGDGTRLSIL.